The T cell receptor beta chain under discussion was sequenced for a study of identical twins. Germline CDR1 SEHNR, CDR2 FQNEAQ (reference sequence). Between the trimmed V and J ends, which lost 7 bases and 1 base, there was a span of 16 bases. This CDR3 region has 16 residues. This clonotype was observed a few times. One entry per CDR3 protein, called by TCRdb with MiXCR from the 5' RACE reads. The sample lists some 710,000 distinct CDR3 sequences, over 5% seen once, with 1.5% to 2% in the top ten. Sequencing was performed on naive T cells sorted from blood. This sequence originates from a man younger than 35 in good health. The chain couples TRBV7-9 to TRBJ2-2, with a possible D match to TRBD1 (5 bases). The chain's CDR3 is CASTPGQFLNTGELFF. The CDR3 nucleotides are TGTGCCAGCACCCCCGGACAATTTCTGAACACCGGGGAGCTGTTTTTT.